The TCR beta chain under discussion was sequenced for a study of T cells in Graves' hyperthyroidism and ophthalmopathy. Study results and limitations: Also found in blood were most expanded thyroid clonotypes above 0.001.

Template material for amplifying TCR beta CDR3 regions consisted of RNA transcripts. First-round RT-PCR with HTBI primers amplified the TCR CDR3 region. From the multiplex PCR reads, TCRdb called clonotypes with MiXCR, one entry per CDR3 protein. The sample yields 350,000 to 400,000 distinct CDR3 sequences, under 20% seen once. This clonotype was seen a handful of times. The antigen is not known. The CDR3 extends over 15 amino acids. V lost 5 bases, J lost 2 bases, and 6 bases stayed unmatched. CDR1 and CDR2 from the germline V gene are KGHDR and SFDVKD. Out of roughly 10 ml of fresh peripheral blood came the PBMCs.

Sequencing was performed on blood. This clonotype was obtained from a young woman with Graves' hyperthyroidism. V and J are TRBV24-1 and TRBJ2-7, with TRBD1 identical over 9 bases. This CDR3 is CATSAGDREAYEQYF. CDR3 sequence (DNA): TGTGCCACCAGTGCCGGGGACAGGGAGGCCTACGAGCAGTACTTC.